Listed here is a single TCR beta chain. What it recognizes is unknown. The source material, RNA transcripts, was used to amplify TCR beta CDR3 regions. Primed by the HTBI set, a first-round RT-PCR was run on the TCR CDR3. TCRdb re-called the multiplex PCR reads through MiXCR, storing one row per CDR3 protein. The table lists around 490,000 distinct CDR3 sequences, about 20% of them singletons, with approximately 48% in the top ten. The germline gives CDR1 DFQATT, CDR2 SNEGSKA (reference sequence). This CDR3 spans 14 amino acids. V was shortened by 2 bases and J by 6 bases, with 14 bases between the two germline ends. The sample belongs to a study of T cells in Graves' hyperthyroidism and ophthalmopathy. At the level of the study: The initial diagnosis was the point when peripheral blood was collected, ahead of any treatment. Overall study results and limits: Most thyroid clonotypes that were expanded above 0.001 also turned up in blood.

Clinical symptoms, serum thyroxine and TRAb, thyroid ultrasound and orbital computed tomography together formed the diagnostic basis. The PBMCs studied were ones that came from 10 ml fresh peripheral blood. The source material was blood. This TCR was sampled from a man aged 40-50 years with Graves' ophthalmopathy. The V gene is TRBV20-1, the J gene TRBJ1-5, with TRBD1 as a possible D gene (5 bases). CDR3 residues: CSARPFRVGQPQHF. Written as DNA, the CDR3 is TGCAGTGCTAGACCATTCAGGGTCGGTCAGCCCCAGCATTTT.